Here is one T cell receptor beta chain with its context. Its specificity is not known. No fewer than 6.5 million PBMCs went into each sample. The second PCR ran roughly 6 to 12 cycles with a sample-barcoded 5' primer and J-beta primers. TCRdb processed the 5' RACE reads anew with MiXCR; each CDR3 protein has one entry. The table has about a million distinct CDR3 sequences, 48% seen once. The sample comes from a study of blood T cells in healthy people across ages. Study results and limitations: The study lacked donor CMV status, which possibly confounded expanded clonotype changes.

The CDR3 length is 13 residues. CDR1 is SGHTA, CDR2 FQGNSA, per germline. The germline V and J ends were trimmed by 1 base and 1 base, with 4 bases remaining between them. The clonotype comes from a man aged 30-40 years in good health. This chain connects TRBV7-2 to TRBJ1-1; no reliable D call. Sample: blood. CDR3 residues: CASSLVTNTEAFF. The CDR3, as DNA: TGTGCCAGCAGCTTAGTTACGAACACTGAAGCTTTCTTT. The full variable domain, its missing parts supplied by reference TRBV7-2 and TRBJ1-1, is GAGVSQSPSNKVTEKGKDVELRCDPISGHTALYWYRQSLGQGLEFLIYFQGNSAPDKSGLPSDRFSAERTGGSVSTLTIQRTQQEDSAVYLCASSLVTNTEAFFGQGTRLTVV.